Below, one TCR beta chain is given with its context. The data belong to a study of T cell changes during pregnancy in multiple sclerosis. Profiling relied on immunoSEQ multiplex PCR, and the TCRdb table lists in-frame clones only, not all of them. The sample consists of under 150,000 clones, about 95% of them appearing once. The V gene's germline CDR1 is LNHDA and CDR2 SQIVND (reference sequence). The CDR3 consists of 14 residues. V dropped 2 bases and J dropped 6 bases, with 11 bases sitting between them. This clonotype was sampled from a female donor with multiple sclerosis, enrolled in a pregnancy study. Here the sequenced sample was peripheral blood, taken after pregnancy. The rearrangement links TRBV19 to TRBJ1-5; D not resolved. CDR3 sequence reads: CASSIREGIQPQHF. The CDR3 nucleotides are TGTGCCAGTAGTATAAGGGAGGGAATTCAGCCCCAGCATTTT.